This T cell receptor beta chain was captured in a study of T cell responses to AZD1222 COVID-19 vaccine. General observations from the study: Increased Spike-specific TCR breadth and depth were observed after two AZD1222 doses.

Worth noting for this clone: Its antigen is currently unknown.

The table came from immunoSEQ multiplex PCR; TCRdb's copy has only in-frame clones and leaves some out. The sample carries 100,000 to 150,000 clones, over 90% recorded once. CDR1 is SGHRS, CDR2 YFSETQ, per germline. With V trimmed by 6 bases and J by 2 bases, 9 bases remained unmatched. There are 15 residues in the CDR3. The receptor was derived from an adult in good health. The sample in question was peripheral blood, obtained on day 0 of AZD1222 vaccination. This chain uses TRBV5-1 with TRBJ2-7; 9 positions match TRBD2. The CDR3: CASKVSGGKTYEQYF. The CDR3 DNA is TGCGCCAGCAAAGTCAGCGGGGGGAAAACCTACGAGCAGTACTTC.